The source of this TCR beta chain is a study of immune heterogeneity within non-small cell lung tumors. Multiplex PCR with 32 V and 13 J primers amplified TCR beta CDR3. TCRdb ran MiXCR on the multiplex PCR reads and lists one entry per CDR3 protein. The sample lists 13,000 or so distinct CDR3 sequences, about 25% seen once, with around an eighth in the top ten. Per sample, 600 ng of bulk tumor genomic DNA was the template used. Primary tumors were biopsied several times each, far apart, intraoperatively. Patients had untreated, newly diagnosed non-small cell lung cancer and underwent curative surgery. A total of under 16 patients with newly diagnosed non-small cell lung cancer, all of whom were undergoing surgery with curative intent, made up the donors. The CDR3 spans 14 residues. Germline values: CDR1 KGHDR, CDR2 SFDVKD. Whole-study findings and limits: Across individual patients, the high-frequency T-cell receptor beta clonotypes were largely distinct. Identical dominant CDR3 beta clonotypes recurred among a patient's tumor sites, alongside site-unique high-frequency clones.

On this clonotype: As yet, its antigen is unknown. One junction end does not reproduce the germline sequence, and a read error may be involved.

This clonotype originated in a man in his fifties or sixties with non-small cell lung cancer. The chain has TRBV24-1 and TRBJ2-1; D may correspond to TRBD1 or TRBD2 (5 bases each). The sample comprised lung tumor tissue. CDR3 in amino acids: CGTSDYLGDEEQFF. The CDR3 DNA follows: TGTGGCACCAGTGATTACCTCGGGGACGAAGAGCAGTTCTTC.